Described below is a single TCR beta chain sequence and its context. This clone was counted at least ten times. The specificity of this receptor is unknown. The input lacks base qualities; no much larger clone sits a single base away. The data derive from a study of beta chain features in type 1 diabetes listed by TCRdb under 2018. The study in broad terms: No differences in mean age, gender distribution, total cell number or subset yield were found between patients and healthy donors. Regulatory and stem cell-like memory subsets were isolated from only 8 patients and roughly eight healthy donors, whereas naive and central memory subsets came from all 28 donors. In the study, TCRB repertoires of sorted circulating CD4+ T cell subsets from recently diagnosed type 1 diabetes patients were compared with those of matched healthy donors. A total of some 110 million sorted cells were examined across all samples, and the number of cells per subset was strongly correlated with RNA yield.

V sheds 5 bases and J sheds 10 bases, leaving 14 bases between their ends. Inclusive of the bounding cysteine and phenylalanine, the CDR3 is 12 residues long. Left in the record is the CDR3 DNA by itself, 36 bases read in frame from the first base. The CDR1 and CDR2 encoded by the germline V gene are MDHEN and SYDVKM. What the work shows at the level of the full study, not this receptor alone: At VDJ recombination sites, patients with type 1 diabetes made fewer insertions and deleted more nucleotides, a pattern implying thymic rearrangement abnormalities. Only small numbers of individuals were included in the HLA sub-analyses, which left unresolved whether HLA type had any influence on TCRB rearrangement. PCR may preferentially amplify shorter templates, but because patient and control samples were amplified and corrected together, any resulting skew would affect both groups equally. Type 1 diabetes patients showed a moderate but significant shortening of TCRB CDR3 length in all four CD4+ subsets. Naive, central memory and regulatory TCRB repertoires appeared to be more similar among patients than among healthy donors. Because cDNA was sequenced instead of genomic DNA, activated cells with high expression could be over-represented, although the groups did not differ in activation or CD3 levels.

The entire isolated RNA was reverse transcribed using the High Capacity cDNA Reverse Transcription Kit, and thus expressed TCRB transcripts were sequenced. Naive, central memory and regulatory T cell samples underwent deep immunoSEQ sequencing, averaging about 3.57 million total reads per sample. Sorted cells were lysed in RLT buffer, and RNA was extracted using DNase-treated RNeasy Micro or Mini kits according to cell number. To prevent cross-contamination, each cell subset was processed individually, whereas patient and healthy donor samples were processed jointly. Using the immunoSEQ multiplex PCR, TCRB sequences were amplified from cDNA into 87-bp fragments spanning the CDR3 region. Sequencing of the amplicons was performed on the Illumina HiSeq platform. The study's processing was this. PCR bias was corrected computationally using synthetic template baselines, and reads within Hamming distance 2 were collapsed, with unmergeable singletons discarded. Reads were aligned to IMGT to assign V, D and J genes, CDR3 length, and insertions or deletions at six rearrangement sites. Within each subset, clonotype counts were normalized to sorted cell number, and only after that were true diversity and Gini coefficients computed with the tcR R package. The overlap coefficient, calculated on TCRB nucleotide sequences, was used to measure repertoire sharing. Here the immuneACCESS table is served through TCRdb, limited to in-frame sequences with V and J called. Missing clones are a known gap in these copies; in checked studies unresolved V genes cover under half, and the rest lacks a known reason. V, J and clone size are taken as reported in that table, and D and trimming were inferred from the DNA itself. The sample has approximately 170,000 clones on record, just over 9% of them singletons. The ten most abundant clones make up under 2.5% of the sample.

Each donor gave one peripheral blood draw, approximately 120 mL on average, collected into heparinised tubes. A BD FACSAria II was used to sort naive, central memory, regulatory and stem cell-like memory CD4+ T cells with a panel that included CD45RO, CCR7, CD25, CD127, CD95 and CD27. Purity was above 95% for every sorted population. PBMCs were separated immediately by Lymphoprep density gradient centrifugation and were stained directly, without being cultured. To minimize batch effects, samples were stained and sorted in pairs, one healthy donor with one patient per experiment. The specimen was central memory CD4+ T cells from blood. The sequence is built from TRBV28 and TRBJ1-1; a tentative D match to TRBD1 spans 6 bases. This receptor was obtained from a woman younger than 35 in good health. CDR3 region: CASSGDTVTAFF. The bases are TGTGCCAGCAGTGGGGACACAGTGACAGCTTTCTTT.